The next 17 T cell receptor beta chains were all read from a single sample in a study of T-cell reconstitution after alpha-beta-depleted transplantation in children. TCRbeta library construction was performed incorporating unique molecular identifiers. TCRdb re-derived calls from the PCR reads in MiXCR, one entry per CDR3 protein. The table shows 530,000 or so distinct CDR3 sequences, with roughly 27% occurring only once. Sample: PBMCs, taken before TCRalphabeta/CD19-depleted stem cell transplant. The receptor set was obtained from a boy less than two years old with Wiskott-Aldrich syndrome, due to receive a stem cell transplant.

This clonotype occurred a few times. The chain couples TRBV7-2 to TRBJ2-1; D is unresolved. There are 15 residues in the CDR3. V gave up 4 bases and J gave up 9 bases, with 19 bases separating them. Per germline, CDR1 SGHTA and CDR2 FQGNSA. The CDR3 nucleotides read TGTGCCAGCAGCTCAAGTAGAGATAGTTGGCGTGAGCAGTTCTTC. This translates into CASSSSRDSWREQFF.

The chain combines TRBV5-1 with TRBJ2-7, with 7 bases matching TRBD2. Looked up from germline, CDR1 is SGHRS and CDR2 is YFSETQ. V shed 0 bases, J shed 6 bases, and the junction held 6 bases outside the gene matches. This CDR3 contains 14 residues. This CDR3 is CASSLELLASEQYF. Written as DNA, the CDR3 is TGCGCCAGCAGCTTGGAGCTACTAGCGAGCGAGCAGTACTTC.

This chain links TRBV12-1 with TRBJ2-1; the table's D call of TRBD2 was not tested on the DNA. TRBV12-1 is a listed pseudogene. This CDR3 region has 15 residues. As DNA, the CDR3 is TGTGCCAGGGGCCCGGGACTAGCGAAGTACAATGAGCAGTTCTTC. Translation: CARGPGLAKYNEQFF.

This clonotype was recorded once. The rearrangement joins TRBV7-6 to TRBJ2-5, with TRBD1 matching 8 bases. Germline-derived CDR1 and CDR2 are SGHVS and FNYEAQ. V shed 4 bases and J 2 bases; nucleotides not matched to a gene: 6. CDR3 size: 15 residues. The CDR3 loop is CASSSLGQEQETQYF. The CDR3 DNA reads TGTGCCAGCAGCTCTCTGGGACAGGAACAAGAGACCCAGTACTTC.

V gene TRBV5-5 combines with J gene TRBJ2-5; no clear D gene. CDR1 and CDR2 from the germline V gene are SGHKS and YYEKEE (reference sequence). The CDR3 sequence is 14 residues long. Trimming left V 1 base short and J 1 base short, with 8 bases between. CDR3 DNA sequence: TGTGCCAGCAGCTTGATCAAAATCCAAGAGACCCAGTACTTC. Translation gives CASSLIKIQETQYF.

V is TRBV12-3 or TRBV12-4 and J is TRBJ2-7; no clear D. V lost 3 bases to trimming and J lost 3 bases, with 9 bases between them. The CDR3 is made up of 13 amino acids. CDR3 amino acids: CASSFRSIYEQYF. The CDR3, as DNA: TGTGCCAGCAGTTTTCGATCGATCTACGAGCAGTACTTC.

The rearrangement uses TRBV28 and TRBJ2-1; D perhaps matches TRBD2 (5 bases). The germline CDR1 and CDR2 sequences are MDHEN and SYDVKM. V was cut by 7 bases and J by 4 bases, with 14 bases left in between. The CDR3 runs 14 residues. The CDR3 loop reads CASTGLANYNEQFF. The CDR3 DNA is TGTGCCAGCACCGGGCTAGCCAATTACAATGAGCAGTTCTTC.

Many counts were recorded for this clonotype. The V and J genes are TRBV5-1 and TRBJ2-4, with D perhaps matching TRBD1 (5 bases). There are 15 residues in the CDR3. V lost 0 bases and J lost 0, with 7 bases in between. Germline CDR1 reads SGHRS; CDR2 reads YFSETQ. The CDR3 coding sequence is TGCGCCAGCAGCTTGGTGGGGCTAGCCAAAAACATTCAGTACTTC. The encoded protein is CASSLVGLAKNIQYF.

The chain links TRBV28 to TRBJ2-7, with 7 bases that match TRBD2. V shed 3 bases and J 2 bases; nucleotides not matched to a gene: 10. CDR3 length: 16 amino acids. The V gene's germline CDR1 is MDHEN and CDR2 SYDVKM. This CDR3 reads CASSLGWTRNAYEQYF. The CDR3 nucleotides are TGTGCCAGCAGTTTGGGCTGGACTAGAAATGCCTACGAGCAGTACTTC. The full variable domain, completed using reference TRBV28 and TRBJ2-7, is DVKVTQSSRYLVKRTGEKVFLECVQDMDHENMFWYRQDPGLGLRLIYFSYDVKMKEKGDIPEGYSVSREKKERFSLILESASTNQTSMYLCASSLGWTRNAYEQYFGPGTRLTVT.

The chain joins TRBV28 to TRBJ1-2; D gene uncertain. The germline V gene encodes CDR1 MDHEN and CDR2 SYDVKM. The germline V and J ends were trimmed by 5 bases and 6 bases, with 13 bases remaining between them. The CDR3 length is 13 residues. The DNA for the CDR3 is TGTGCCAGCAGTAGGTGGGCAGCCAATGGCTACACCTTC. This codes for CASSRWAANGYTF.

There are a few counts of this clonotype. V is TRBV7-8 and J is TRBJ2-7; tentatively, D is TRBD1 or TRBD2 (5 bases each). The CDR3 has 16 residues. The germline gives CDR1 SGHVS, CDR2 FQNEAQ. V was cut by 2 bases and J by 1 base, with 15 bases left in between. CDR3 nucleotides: TGTGCCAGCAGCTTACCGGGGCAGGGCCAATCCTACGAGCAGTACTTC. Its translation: CASSLPGQGQSYEQYF.

CDR3 amino acids: CASSYSKVPTKQYF. DNA for the CDR3: TGTGCCAGCAGTTACTCGAAGGTTCCTACGAAGCAGTACTTC. The rearrangement joins TRBV6-5 to TRBJ2-7; no clear D. Germline V lookup: CDR1 MNHEY, CDR2 SVGAGI. Trimming shortened V by 0 bases and J by 8 bases, and 14 bases separated the two germline ends. This CDR3 contains 14 residues.

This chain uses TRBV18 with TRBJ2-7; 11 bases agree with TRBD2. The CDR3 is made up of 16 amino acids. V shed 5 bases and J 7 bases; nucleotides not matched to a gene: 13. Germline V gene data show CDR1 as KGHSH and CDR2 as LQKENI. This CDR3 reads CASSSGTSGNLREQYF. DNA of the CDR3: TGTGCCAGCTCAAGCGGGACTAGCGGAAACCTTAGGGAGCAGTACTTC.

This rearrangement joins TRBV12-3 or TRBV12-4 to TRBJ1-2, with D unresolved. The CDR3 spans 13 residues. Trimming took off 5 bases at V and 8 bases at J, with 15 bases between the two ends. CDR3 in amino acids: CASSAGQLWGYTF. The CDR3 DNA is TGTGCCAGCAGTGCGGGCCAACTCTGGGGCTACACCTTC.

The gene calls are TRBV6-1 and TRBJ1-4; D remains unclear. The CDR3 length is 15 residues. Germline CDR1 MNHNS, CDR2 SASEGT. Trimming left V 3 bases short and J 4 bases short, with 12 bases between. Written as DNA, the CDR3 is TGTGCCAGCAGTGAGAGGCGGCGAGGTAATGAAAAACTGTTTTTT. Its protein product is CASSERRRGNEKLFF.

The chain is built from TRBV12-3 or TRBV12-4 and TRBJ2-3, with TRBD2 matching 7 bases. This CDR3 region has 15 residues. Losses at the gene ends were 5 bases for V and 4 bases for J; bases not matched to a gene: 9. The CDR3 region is CASSPLLLASDTQYF. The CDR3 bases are TGTGCCAGCAGTCCGCTATTACTAGCGTCAGATACGCAGTATTTT.

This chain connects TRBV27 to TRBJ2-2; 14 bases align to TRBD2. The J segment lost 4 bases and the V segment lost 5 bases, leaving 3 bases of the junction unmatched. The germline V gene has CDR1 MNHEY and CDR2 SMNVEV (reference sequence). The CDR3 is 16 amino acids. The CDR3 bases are TGTGCCAGCAGTGCGGGACTAGCGGGAGCCACCGGGGAGCTGTTTTTT. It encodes CASSAGLAGATGELFF.